The clone carrying this T cell receptor (beta chain) was detected ten times or more. The target antigen is unknown. The data are from a study of blood T cells in healthy people across ages. Trimming cost V 6 bases and J 6 bases; bases outside gene matches: 2. The CDR3 is 13 residues long. Per the germline V gene, CDR1 is MNHNS and CDR2 is SASEGT. General observations from the study: Diversity of TCR beta per million T cells declined in a roughly linear way with age. From one million sequenced T cells, diversity estimates were lower bounds.

PBMCs numbering at least 7 million were isolated per sample. Extracted total RNA amounted to at least 5 micrograms for each sample. Then a second PCR, running about 7 to 11 cycles, was carried out with a sample-barcoded 5' primer and a J-beta primer mix. In TCRdb, the 5' RACE reads were re-called with MiXCR into one record per CDR3 protein. This table has around 990,000 distinct CDR3 sequences, about 23% appearing once. These data are also associated with another study on T cells of mothers and their children.

The source material was blood. This chain uses TRBV6-1 with TRBJ2-2; 9 bases line up with TRBD2. The receptor was isolated from a girl aged 2 to 9 in good health. CDR3 in DNA: TGTGCCAGCAGGCGGGAGGGGTCCGGGGAGCTGTTTTTT. Translation gives CASRREGSGELFF.